Listed below are T cell receptor beta chains from one sample, sequenced in a study of blood T cell repertoires in COVID-19. The method was immunoSEQ multiplex PCR; TCRdb's version includes in-frame clones alone and lacks a portion of them. The table shows 360,000 or so clones, with 87% occurring only once. Sequenced: PBMCs or T cells enriched from blood (not recorded which). Receptors were obtained from a woman in her thirties who had recovered from COVID-19. Each CDR3 is given with its conserved first and last residue. D genes are given only for firm matches. Rows give clone size only sometimes, using once, few, many, or a class for an expanded clone.

J gene | V gene | clone size | D gene | CDR3 DNA | CDR3 protein
TRBJ2-7 | TRBV2 | . | TRBD1 | TGTGCCACCCAGTCCGGGACAGGGGGCGAGCAGTACTTC | CATQSGTGGEQYF
TRBJ2-1 | TRBV5-1 | . | TRBD2 | TGCGCCAGCAGCTTGGGGTTAGCGGGGATTGCCTACAATGAGCAGTTCTTC | CASSLGLAGIAYNEQFF
TRBJ1-1 | TRBV10-3 | once | TRBD1 | TGTGCCATCAGGAACTTCGGACAGGCTGCGGAAGCTTTCTTT | CAIRNFGQAAEAFF
TRBJ2-1 | TRBV27 | . | TRBD1 | TGTGCCAGCAGGGCCGGGACAGGGGTAAACAATGAGCAGTTCTTC | CASRAGTGVNNEQFF
TRBJ2-2 | TRBV5-1 | . | . | TGCGCCAGCAGCATCGGGACTCCCAACACCGGGGAGCTGTTTTTT | CASSIGTPNTGELFF
TRBJ2-2 | TRBV29-1 | once | TRBD1 | TGCAGCGTTGGGGGCACAGGGGATAACTCCGGGGAGCTGTTTTTT | CSVGGTGDNSGELFF
TRBJ2-2 | TRBV6-5 | once | TRBD1 | TGTGCCAGCAGTTACTCGACAGGGGGCCCGGCTGGGGAGCTGTTTTTT | CASSYSTGGPAGELFF
TRBJ1-5 | TRBV6-5 | . | . | TGTGCCACTCTTGGGACTGCTGCCTGCAATCAGCCCCAGCATTTT | CATLGTAACNQPQHF
TRBJ2-7 | TRBV5-5 | . | TRBD2 | TGTGCCAGCAGCTTGGGGGCTAGCGGGAGGGTTGTGCAGTACTTC | CASSLGASGRVVQYF
TRBJ2-7 | TRBV12-3/TRBV12-4 | . | TRBD2 | TGTGCCAGCAGGACCAGCGGGATCGAGCAGTACTTC | CASRTSGIEQYF
TRBJ2-7 | TRBV5-4 | . | TRBD1 | TGTGCCAGCAGCCGCGGGACAGGGGTGTACGAGCAGTACTTC | CASSRGTGVYEQYF
TRBJ1-6 | TRBV4-1 | few | . | TGCGCCAGCAGCCTCGGAGGCGCTTCACCCCTCCACTTT | CASSLGGASPLHF
TRBJ1-2 | TRBV24-1 | . | TRBD1 | TGTGCCACCAGTGATTCCGGGACAGGGGGGTTAGGTGGCTACACCTTC | CATSDSGTGGLGGYTF
TRBJ1-1 | TRBV19 | . | . | TGTGCCAGTAGTACCCGACTGGGGAACACTGAAGCTTTCTTT | CASSTRLGNTEAFF
TRBJ2-3 | TRBV27 | . | . | TGTGCCAGCACTCTTAGGACAGCTAGCACAGATACGCAGTATTTT | CASTLRTASTDTQYF